This entry features one T cell receptor beta chain sequence. What it recognizes is unknown. This sample was taken from a study of T cell responses to AZD1222 COVID-19 vaccine. Study-wide findings and caveats: Vaccine-associated CD4 TCRs ranged over spike, dominating at 160-218 and 743-854. Donors were mostly white British, more females; clonal diversity possibly underestimated. The number of AZD1222 recipients seropositive at baseline was only 6 or 7. Spike-specific TCR depth and breadth grew after two AZD1222 doses.

The CDR3 has 14 residues. Germline CDR1 MDHEN, CDR2 SYDVKM. Trimming pared 10 bases from V and 5 bases from J, leaving 20 bases between. Assay: immunoSEQ multiplex PCR; the TCRdb copy retains only in-frame clones and omits some. The sample has 150,000 to 200,000 clones; about 91% are singletons. The rearrangement uses TRBV28 and TRBJ1-2; D is undetermined. The sequences come from peripheral blood, collected on day 0 of MenACWY control vaccination. The TCR sequence derives from an adult in good health. CDR3 sequence reads: CATLSTYKRYGYTF. CDR3 nucleotide sequence: TGTGCCACCCTATCGACCTACAAGAGGTATGGCTACACCTTC.